This T cell receptor beta chain was sequenced for a study of blood T cell repertoires in COVID-19. Whole-study context: The United States, Italy and Spain provided the acute and convalescent COVID-19 samples. T cells, B-cell-depleted T cells, or PBMCs provided the cDNA or gDNA that served as material.

Original methodology: Reference gene primer amplification gave estimated nucleated cell counts. The method was immunoSEQ multiplex PCR; TCRdb's version includes in-frame clones alone and lacks a portion of them. V and J calls plus clone size are reproduced from that table; the DNA served to infer D and trimming. The repertoire holds under 80,000 clones, with 65% to 90% as singletons. The CDR3 is 18 amino acids. Germline values: CDR1 MNHNS, CDR2 SASEGT. V gave up 1 base and J gave up 2 bases; unmatched junction bases: 11. Sequencing used peripheral blood. The TCR comes from a woman aged 55 to 70 with acute or convalescent COVID-19. V is TRBV6-1 and J is TRBJ2-7; TRBD1 agrees at 10 bases. The CDR3 region is CASSEGFYGTGVPYEQYF. The CDR3 DNA reads TGTGCCAGCAGTGAAGGTTTTTATGGGACAGGGGTCCCCTACGAGCAGTACTTC.